This T cell receptor (beta chain) was observed in a study of shared clonotypes between healthy human individuals. The CDR3 loop spans 18 amino acids. Germline CDR1 MDHEN, CDR2 SYDVKM. Losses at the gene ends were 5 bases for V and 9 bases for J; bases not matched to a gene: 15. In this sample, this clone turned up once. The DNA input per sorted-subset replicate PCR was roughly 0.2 ug, corresponding to 28,000 or so T cell genomes. Clones were sequenced by immunoSEQ multiplex PCR, and TCRdb holds only the in-frame ones, with some missing. The sample yields 2 million to 2.5 million clones, approximately 95% seen once.

Sequenced input: naive CD4+ T cells from PBMCs. Subset here: CD45RA+ positively selected. This clonotype originated in a young man in good health. Some clones in this sample may be carry-over from other donors' samples. The chain recombines TRBV28 with TRBJ1-6; 11 bases line up with TRBD1. The CDR3 loop is CASSPDRGRVRVSSPLHF. CDR3 DNA sequence: TGTGCCAGCAGTCCGGACAGGGGGCGAGTTCGGGTGAGTTCACCCCTCCACTTT.